This T cell receptor (beta chain) was identified in a study of blood T cells in healthy people across ages. Germline CDR1 is ENHRY and CDR2 is SYGVKD. The CDR3 sequence is 19 residues long. V lost 4 bases and J 4 bases, leaving 28 bases between the germline ends. Then a second PCR, running roughly 7 to 11 cycles, was carried out with a sample-barcoded 5' primer and a J-beta primer mix. TCRdb reprocessed the 5' RACE reads via MiXCR and lists one record per CDR3 protein. The repertoire holds 1.5 million to 2 million distinct CDR3 sequences, with about 31% as singletons. The chain recombines TRBV10-3 with TRBJ2-5; tentative D call: TRBD2 (7 bases). This TCR came from a woman in her thirties in good health. Sequencing was carried out using blood. CDR3 nucleotides: TGTGCCATCAGTGGAGGGAGGGGGGCCCCGGCCGGACGAAGAGAGACCCAGTACTTC. This codes for CAISGGRGAPAGRRETQYF.